This is a list of T cell receptor beta chains from one sample in a study of T cell repertoires in cytomegalovirus infection. These receptors are not linked to any known antigen. TCRdb ran MiXCR on the reads and lists one entry per CDR3 protein. Of 230,000 or so distinct CDR3 sequences listed, about 38% were seen once; the top ten hold 55% to 60%. The specimen comprised CD8+ T cells from cultured PBMCs, sampled from culture after CMV antigen stimulation. Receptor source: a human donor in good health (CMV status not recorded). Some clones in this sample may be carry-over from other donors' samples. Each CDR3 is given with its conserved first and last residue. Each record gives: V gene, D gene, clone size, CDR3 length, J gene, CDR3 protein, CDR3 DNA. A D gene is named only where the DNA matches it firmly. Not every row has a clone size; where given, it reads once, few, many or a size class.

V: TRBV4-1
D: .
size: few
length: 17
J: TRBJ2-1
CDR3: CASSQAFWEEDYNEQFF
DNA: TGTGCCAGCAGCCAAGCATTTTGGGAGGAAGACTACAATGAGCAGTTCTTC

V: TRBV28
D: TRBD2
size: .
length: 13
J: TRBJ2-1
CDR3: CASSFFLAGGLFF
DNA: TGTGCCAGCAGTTTCTTCCTAGCGGGAGGGCTGTTCTTC

V: TRBV28
D: .
size: few
length: 15
J: TRBJ1-2
CDR3: CASSLYPGAPGGYTF
DNA: TGTGCCAGCAGCCTCTATCCGGGAGCCCCGGGAGGCTACACCTTC

V: TRBV7-6
D: .
size: .
length: 16
J: TRBJ2-1
CDR3: CASNQLGHESYNEQFF
DNA: TGTGCCAGCAACCAACTGGGACACGAGTCCTACAATGAGCAGTTCTTC

V: TRBV9
D: .
size: .
length: 13
J: TRBJ2-1
CDR3: CASSVAGFSEQFF
DNA: TGTGCCAGCAGCGTAGCAGGGTTCAGTGAGCAGTTCTTC

V: TRBV12-3/TRBV12-4
D: TRBD1
size: .
length: 14
J: TRBJ1-1
CDR3: CASSWTGSGTEAFF
DNA: TGTGCCAGCAGCTGGACAGGGTCGGGGACTGAAGCTTTCTTT

V: TRBV20-1
D: .
size: once
length: 13
J: TRBJ2-1
CDR3: CSASPLDLNEQFF
DNA: TGCAGTGCTAGCCCACTAGACTTGAATGAGCAGTTCTTC

V: TRBV29-1
D: .
size: .
length: 14
J: TRBJ1-1
CDR3: CSGYIRGLNTEAFF
DNA: TGCAGCGGCTACATCAGAGGACTAAACACTGAAGCTTTCTTT

V: TRBV6-5
D: .
size: few
length: 11
J: TRBJ2-5
CDR3: CASSYRETQYF
DNA: TGTGCCAGCAGTTACAGAGAGACCCAGTACTTC

V: TRBV11-3
D: TRBD1
size: .
length: 15
J: TRBJ2-5
CDR3: CASSLKGAWSETQYF
DNA: TGTGCCAGCAGCTTAAAGGGGGCCTGGTCGGAGACCCAGTACTTC

V: TRBV20-1
D: .
size: .
length: 13
J: TRBJ1-1
CDR3: CSAQTTVNTEAFF
DNA: TGCAGTGCTCAAACGACAGTGAACACTGAAGCTTTCTTT

V: TRBV3-1
D: .
size: .
length: 14
J: TRBJ2-4
CDR3: CASSQGTAKNIQYF
DNA: TGTGCCAGCAGCCAAGGGACAGCCAAAAACATTCAGTACTTC

V: TRBV12-3/TRBV12-4
D: .
size: .
length: 13
J: TRBJ2-1
CDR3: CASSLSELNEQFF
DNA: TGTGCCAGCAGTTTGAGCGAGCTAAATGAGCAGTTCTTC

V: TRBV27
D: .
size: .
length: 15
J: TRBJ2-5
CDR3: CASSQDSGAQETQYF
DNA: TGTGCCAGCAGTCAAGACAGTGGAGCGCAAGAGACCCAGTACTTC

V: TRBV7-9
D: TRBD2
size: many
length: 16
J: TRBJ2-1
CDR3: CASSSGLPKDHNEQFF
DNA: TGTGCCAGCAGCTCGGGACTACCGAAAGATCACAATGAGCAGTTCTTC

V: TRBV7-3
D: .
size: few
length: 15
J: TRBJ1-2
CDR3: CASSSGPGGDYGYTF
DNA: TGTGCCAGCAGCTCCGGTCCCGGGGGCGACTATGGCTACACCTTC

V: TRBV4-1
D: .
size: few
length: 14
J: TRBJ1-1
CDR3: CASSFFDGNTEAFF
DNA: TGCGCCAGCAGCTTCTTTGACGGGAACACTGAAGCTTTCTTT

V: TRBV12-3/TRBV12-4
D: TRBD2
size: .
length: 15
J: TRBJ2-7
CDR3: CASSLSGGLSYEQYF
DNA: TGTGCCAGCAGCCTTAGCGGGGGGCTCTCCTACGAGCAGTACTTC

V: TRBV9
D: TRBD1
size: .
length: 15
J: TRBJ2-7
CDR3: CASSTGQDPSYEQYF
DNA: TGTGCCAGCAGCACGGGACAGGACCCGTCCTACGAGCAGTACTTC

V: TRBV10-3
D: TRBD1
size: .
length: 17
J: TRBJ1-1
CDR3: CAISEPTLTGVNTEAFF
DNA: TGTGCCATCAGCGAGCCGACCTTGACAGGGGTGAACACTGAAGCTTTCTTT

V: TRBV6-5
D: TRBD1
size: .
length: 17
J: TRBJ1-2
CDR3: CASSTRTGGTYNYGYTF
DNA: TGTGCCAGCAGTACTCGGACAGGGGGGACTTATAACTATGGCTACACCTTC

V: TRBV19
D: .
size: .
length: 13
J: TRBJ2-1
CDR3: CASTAADTTEQFF
DNA: TGTGCCAGTACCGCAGCGGACACGACCGAGCAGTTCTTC

V: TRBV7-9
D: TRBD2
size: many
length: 15
J: TRBJ2-1
CDR3: CASSRLAGTYNEQFF
DNA: TGTGCCAGCAGTAGACTAGCGGGAACGTACAATGAGCAGTTCTTC

V: TRBV7-6
D: .
size: .
length: 13
J: TRBJ2-3
CDR3: CASSEKDPDTQYF
DNA: TGTGCCAGCAGCGAGAAAGATCCAGATACGCAGTATTTT